These 25 T cell receptor beta chains were sequenced from one sample in a study of T-cell reconstitution after alpha-beta-depleted transplantation in children. Construction of the TCRbeta library involved unique molecular identifiers. MiXCR, run by TCRdb on the PCR reads, gives a single entry per CDR3 protein. Here the sample spans 600,000 to 700,000 distinct CDR3 sequences, about an eighth being singletons. This sample comprised PBMCs, obtained before TCRalphabeta/CD19-depleted stem cell transplant. The source is a girl aged 2-9 years with congenital amegakaryocytic thrombocytopenia, due to receive a stem cell transplant.

This clonotype appeared a few times. This sequence joins TRBV20-1 and TRBJ1-1; D may be TRBD1 (5 bases). Trimming removed 6 bases from V and 3 bases from J, with 14 bases in between. The CDR3 covers 13 residues. Germline V gene sequence: CDR1 DFQATT, CDR2 SNEGSKA (reference sequence). CDR3 region: CSAHGTTDTEAFF. The CDR3 nucleotides read TGCAGTGCCCACGGGACCACCGACACTGAAGCTTTCTTT.

This clonotype has a count of ten or more. The V call is TRBV20-1, the J call TRBJ2-5, with D unclear. CDR1 and CDR2 (germline): DFQATT, SNEGSKA (reference sequence). Trimming removed 7 bases at V and 4 bases at J, with 19 bases between. The CDR3 covers 14 residues. CDR3: CSGLPQVSRETQYF. DNA for the CDR3: TGCAGTGGACTGCCGCAGGTTTCTCGAGAGACCCAGTACTTC.

The chain combines TRBV2 with TRBJ2-4; tentatively, D is TRBD1 (6 bases). The CDR3 consists of 14 residues. Trimming took off 10 bases at V and 5 bases at J, with 18 bases between the two ends. CDR1 is SNHLY and CDR2 is FYNNEI in the germline V gene. Here the CDR3 reads CATDTTGSQNIQYF. CDR3 nucleotide sequence: TGTGCCACCGACACGACAGGCTCCCAAAACATTCAGTACTTC.

There are many counts of this clonotype. The chain joins TRBV10-3 to TRBJ2-2; D might be TRBD2 (6 bases). Looked up from germline, CDR1 is ENHRY and CDR2 is SYGVKD. V lost 6 bases to trimming and J lost 1 base, with 9 bases between them. The CDR3 is 14 amino acids. The CDR3 DNA sequence: TGTGCCATCAGGGAGGGCGAGAACACCGGGGAGCTGTTTTTT. This encodes CAIREGENTGELFF.

This clonotype was found many times. J is TRBJ1-2 and V is TRBV20-1; TRBD1 is a possible D gene (5 bases). V was trimmed by 0 bases and J by 0 bases, leaving 23 bases between them. This CDR3 is built from 19 residues. Germline CDR1 and CDR2: DFQATT and SNEGSKA (reference sequence). As DNA, the CDR3 is TGCAGTGCTAGAGATTGGACAAGGCCGACTGAACGTACTAACTATGGCTACACCTTC. Its translation is CSARDWTRPTERTNYGYTF.

The V and J genes are TRBV19 and TRBJ1-2; D remains ambiguous. From germline, CDR1 is LNHDA and CDR2 SQIVND (reference sequence). CDR3 length equals 12 residues. V lost 7 bases to trimming and J lost 2 bases, with 8 bases between them. The CDR3 DNA is TGTGCCAGTAAAGAGGGCAACTATGGCTACACCTTC. Its protein product is CASKEGNYGYTF.

This chain connects TRBV4-1 to TRBJ2-7; D uncertain. Germline values: CDR1 MGHRA, CDR2 YSYEKL. This CDR3 is built from 11 residues. V dropped 0 bases and J dropped 8 bases, with 5 bases sitting between them. The CDR3 region has the DNA TGCGCCAGCAGCCAAGATTTTCAGCAGTACTTC. Its translation is CASSQDFQQYF.

The V gene is TRBV15, the J gene TRBJ2-3; 9 positions match TRBD2. The ends lost 0 bases at V and 2 bases at J; junction bases unmatched: 3. The length of the CDR3 is 16 residues. Germline V gene sequence: CDR1 LNHNV, CDR2 YYDKDF (reference sequence). The CDR3 reads CATSREAGGLTDTQYF. CDR3 coding DNA: TGTGCCACCAGCAGAGAGGCGGGAGGGCTCACAGATACGCAGTATTTT.

This clonotype was detected many times. The chain joins TRBV5-1 to TRBJ2-7, with D perhaps TRBD1 or TRBD2 (5 bases each). CDR1 is SGHRS, CDR2 YFSETQ, per germline. V lost 6 bases, J lost 6 bases, and 19 bases lay in between. The CDR3 length is 14 residues. In nucleotides, the CDR3 is TGCGCCAGCAAGACTATTACCAACAGGTTCGAGCAGTACTTC. Protein product: CASKTITNRFEQYF.

This clonotype was picked up many times. This chain connects TRBV11-1 to TRBJ2-3; 9 nucleotides line up with TRBD2. Germline loops: CDR1 SGHAT, CDR2 FQDESV (reference sequence). This CDR3 has 18 amino acids. J was trimmed by 0 bases and V by 2 bases; bases with no gene match: 9. CDR3 protein: CASSLSLRSGGSTDTQYF. CDR3 coding DNA: TGTGCCAGCAGCTTATCCCTCAGGAGCGGGGGGAGCACAGATACGCAGTATTTT.

The chain links TRBV3-1 to TRBJ1-5; D unclear. Germline CDR1 LGHDT, CDR2 YNNKEL (reference sequence). The CDR3 spans 16 residues. V lost 2 bases to trimming and J lost 2 bases, with 13 bases between them. The CDR3 DNA follows: TGTGCCAGCAGCCAACAGAGTGTTCGGGGCAATCAGCCCCAGCATTTT. This gives the protein CASSQQSVRGNQPQHF. Full variable domain (remainder filled in from reference TRBV3-1 and TRBJ1-5): DTAVSQTPKYLVTQMGNDKSIKCEQNLGHDTMYWYKQDSKKFLKIMFSYNNKELIINETVPNRFSPKSPDKAHLNLHINSLELGDSAVYFCASSQQSVRGNQPQHFGDGTRLSIL.

The J gene is TRBJ2-1, the V gene TRBV12-3 or TRBV12-4, with 8 positions matching TRBD2. This CDR3 is 16 amino acids long. Trimming cost V 3 bases and J 9 bases; bases outside gene matches: 13. The CDR3 DNA follows: TGTGCCAGCAGTTTCCCCCGGACTAGCCCTGGTGGTGAGCAGTTCTTC. It is translated as CASSFPRTSPGGEQFF.

This clonotype came up many times. The chain links TRBV7-2 to TRBJ2-3; 8 positions match TRBD2. The CDR3 has 14 amino acids. J was trimmed by 4 bases and V by 5 bases; bases with no gene match: 5. CDR1 is SGHTA, CDR2 FQGNSA, per germline. The chain's CDR3 is CASSRPTSADTQYF. The DNA of the CDR3 is TGTGCCAGCAGCCGGCCGACTAGCGCAGATACGCAGTATTTT.

The chain couples TRBV12-3 or TRBV12-4 to TRBJ1-1; D ambiguous. V was shortened by 3 bases and J by 10 bases, with 6 bases between the two germline ends. CDR3 length: 10 amino acids. CDR3 region: CASSFSGAFF. The CDR3 DNA sequence: TGTGCCAGCAGTTTTTCGGGAGCTTTCTTT.

A few counts support this clonotype. The chain links TRBV12-3 or TRBV12-4 to TRBJ1-5; the D is unclear. The CDR3 totals 14 residues. Trimming shortened V by 7 bases and J by 0 bases, and 10 bases separated the two germline ends. The chain's CDR3 is CASTAGASNQPQHF. In DNA, the CDR3 is TGTGCCAGCACGGCAGGAGCTAGCAATCAGCCCCAGCATTTT.

As for this clonotype: A much larger clone differs by one base, so this may be a read error. This chain links TRBV10-2 with TRBJ1-5; 7 bases match TRBD1. This CDR3 comprises 13 residues. The germline CDR1 and CDR2 sequences are WSHSY and SAAADI. DNA for the CDR3: TGCGCCAGCAGCGAGACAGGGTTCGAGCCCCAGCTTTTT. Translating it yields CASSETGFEPQLF.

The chain is built from TRBV20-1 and TRBJ2-7; TRBD2 matches at 10 bases. V lost 3 bases to trimming and J lost 0 bases; unmatched junction nucleotides: 8. From germline, CDR1 is DFQATT and CDR2 SNEGSKA (reference sequence). CDR3 size: 16 residues. The CDR3 bases are TGCAGTGCTAGTTCGGGACTAGCGACGAGCTCCTACGAGCAGTACTTC. This codes for CSASSGLATSSYEQYF.

At least ten counts were recorded for this clonotype. The J gene is TRBJ2-1, the V gene TRBV11-2; TRBD2 aligns across 9 bases. J was trimmed by 4 bases and V by 5 bases; bases with no gene match: 9. Germline CDR1 SGHAT, CDR2 FQNNGV. This CDR3 region has 16 residues. The CDR3 reads CASSPRLADMYNEQFF. The CDR3 DNA reads as TGTGCCAGCAGCCCCCGACTAGCGGACATGTACAATGAGCAGTTCTTC.

The CDR3 is CASRWKIGGSNEQFF. The CDR3 DNA reads as TGTGCCAGCAGGTGGAAGATTGGGGGATCCAATGAGCAGTTCTTC. V and J are TRBV12-3 or TRBV12-4 and TRBJ2-1, with D tentatively TRBD1 or TRBD2 (5 bases each). The CDR3 has 15 residues. V was clipped by 6 bases and J by 6 bases, with 18 bases between them.

This clonotype has ten or more counts. V gene TRBV12-3 or TRBV12-4 combines with J gene TRBJ2-7; 7 nucleotides match TRBD1. The CDR3 sequence is 13 residues long. V trimming: 6 bases; J trimming: 2 bases; junction bases outside the gene matches: 4. The CDR3 loop reads CASSGDRAYEQYF. In nucleotides, the CDR3 is TGTGCCAGCAGCGGGGACAGAGCCTACGAGCAGTACTTC.

This clonotype has a handful of counts. The V gene is TRBV20-1, the J gene TRBJ2-4; 10 bases are shared with TRBD2. The CDR3 has 18 amino acids. The junction had 14 bases not matched to a gene; V was cut back by 0 bases and J by 6 bases. Looked up from germline, CDR1 is DFQATT and CDR2 is SNEGSKA (reference sequence). The CDR3 nucleotides are TGCAGTGCTAGAGAAGTATATAGCGGGAGGTCCCCAGGAAACATTCAGTACTTC. This codes for CSAREVYSGRSPGNIQYF.

The V call is TRBV20-1, the J call TRBJ1-6; no reliable D call. CDR1 and CDR2 from the germline V gene are DFQATT and SNEGSKA (reference sequence). The ends were cut back, 2 bases at V and 6 bases at J, with 11 bases in the middle. This CDR3 is built from 14 residues. CDR3 DNA sequence: TGCAGTGCTAGACGATCTTCGGGTAATTCACCCCTCCACTTT. Translating it yields CSARRSSGNSPLHF.

The chain joins TRBV7-9 to TRBJ1-6; 11 nucleotides match TRBD1. Germline trimming cut 0 bases from V and 7 bases from J; bases unmatched to any gene: 5. The CDR3 has 17 residues. Germline CDR1 SEHNR, CDR2 FQNEAQ (reference sequence). CDR3 residues: CASSLAGQGAQNSPLHF. DNA of the CDR3: TGTGCCAGCAGCTTAGCCGGACAGGGGGCTCAAAATTCACCCCTCCACTTT.

In regard to this clonotype: A much more abundant neighbour one base away suggests this may be a read error. The chain recombines TRBV12-3 or TRBV12-4 with TRBJ2-2; D unresolved. This CDR3 region has 11 residues. The CDR3 loop is CTSSQEGELFF. In DNA, the CDR3 is TGTACCAGCAGTCAGGAGGGGGAGCTGTTTTTT.

In this sample, this clonotype turned up many times. This rearrangement joins TRBV5-6 to TRBJ2-7; 10 bases map to TRBD2. Trimming at V came to 2 bases and at J to 4 bases, leaving 6 bases not matched to a gene. CDR1 and CDR2 (germline): SGHDT, YYEEEE. The CDR3 totals 15 residues. DNA of the CDR3: TGTGCCAGCAGCTTCAAAGAGCGGGAGGGGTACGAGCAGTACTTC. Translated: CASSFKEREGYEQYF.